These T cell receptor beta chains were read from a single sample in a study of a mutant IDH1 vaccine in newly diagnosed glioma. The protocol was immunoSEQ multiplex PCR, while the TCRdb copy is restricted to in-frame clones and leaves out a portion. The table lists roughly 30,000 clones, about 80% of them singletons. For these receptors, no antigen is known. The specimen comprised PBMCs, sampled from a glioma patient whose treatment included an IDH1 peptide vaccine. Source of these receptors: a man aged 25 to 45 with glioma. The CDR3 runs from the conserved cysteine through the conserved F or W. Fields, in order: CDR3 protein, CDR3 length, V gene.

CDR3 protein: CASSMDHFALETQYF
CDR3 length: 15
V gene: TRBV19

CDR3 protein: CASNRETWANEKLFF
CDR3 length: 15
V gene: TRBV2

CDR3 protein: CASSFPGVNEQYF
CDR3 length: 13
V gene: TRBV7-9

CDR3 protein: CATSRDLTSGKSYNEQFF
CDR3 length: 18
V gene: TRBV15

CDR3 protein: CASSLSTEFSGNTIYF
CDR3 length: 16
V gene: TRBV6-6

CDR3 protein: CASSRGGAGEQYF
CDR3 length: 13
V gene: TRBV4-1

CDR3 protein: CASSSTGSSGNTIYF
CDR3 length: 15
V gene: TRBV6-5

CDR3 protein: CASSDGGAEAFF
CDR3 length: 12
V gene: TRBV6-4

CDR3 protein: CASSEAPGPSSYEQYF
CDR3 length: 16
V gene: TRBV2

CDR3 protein: CASSPGLAGGLAKNIQYF
CDR3 length: 18
V gene: TRBV4-1

CDR3 protein: CASGLTQGFDEQFF
CDR3 length: 14
V gene: TRBV12-5

CDR3 protein: CASSDPGRANEQFF
CDR3 length: 14
V gene: TRBV13

CDR3 protein: CASSVLTSGSSRADTQYF
CDR3 length: 18
V gene: TRBV9

CDR3 protein: CASPPWIQPPSEQYF
CDR3 length: 15
V gene: TRBV2

CDR3 protein: CASSKGLPTDTQYF
CDR3 length: 14
V gene: TRBV5-1

CDR3 protein: CASTPASPDNEQFF
CDR3 length: 14
V gene: TRBV19

CDR3 protein: CASSINRGYEQYF
CDR3 length: 13
V gene: TRBV19

CDR3 protein: CASSTGTSYNEQFF
CDR3 length: 14
V gene: TRBV6-6

CDR3 protein: CASSPYRDARLQYF
CDR3 length: 14
V gene: TRBV4-1

CDR3 protein: CATSRDDATNEKLFF
CDR3 length: 15
V gene: TRBV15

CDR3 protein: CASSLVVAATYEQYF
CDR3 length: 15
V gene: TRBV5-1

CDR3 protein: CASSLTVYSYEQYF
CDR3 length: 14
V gene: TRBV6-5

CDR3 protein: CASSAGLADPYEQYF
CDR3 length: 15
V gene: TRBV10-2

CDR3 protein: CASSGSGGSEKLFF
CDR3 length: 14
V gene: TRBV6-5

CDR3 protein: CASSRGGSNQPQHF
CDR3 length: 14
V gene: TRBV6-1

CDR3 protein: CSATGGGYGYTF
CDR3 length: 12
V gene: TRBV29-1

CDR3 protein: CASRRLAGGPGELFF
CDR3 length: 15
V gene: TRBV6-1

CDR3 protein: CASSSPTGSENEKLFF
CDR3 length: 16
V gene: TRBV5-6